Below, one T cell receptor (beta chain) is given with its context. Its antigen is currently unknown. This specimen belongs to a study of high-grade serous ovarian cancer treatment subgroups. Study-wide findings and caveats: CDR1 and CDR2 were left unanalyzed; analyses focused on CDR3. Different patients shared almost no repertoire; same-patient tumors shared roughly 0.1 to 0.8. Bulk tumor TCR sequencing gave no spatial information.

The tumor samples were collected prior to definitive surgery or chemotherapy. Measured with immunoSEQ multiplex PCR; TCRdb has only the in-frame clones, and not every one. The sample carries 10,000 to 12,000 clones, more than 65% recorded once. The CDR3 consists of 15 residues. Trimming took 7 bases from V and 3 from J, leaving 16 bases between them. Germline values: CDR1 SNHLY, CDR2 FYNNEI. The sequenced sample was tumor tissue. The rearrangement links TRBV2 to TRBJ2-1, with D perhaps TRBD2 (5 bases). This receptor was identified in a human donor with high-grade serous ovarian cancer. DNA of the CDR3: TGTGCCAGCAACCCTGGAGGCTGGAACTACAATGAGCAGTTCTTC. Residues: CASNPGGWNYNEQFF.